These 21 T cell receptor beta chains came from one sample sequenced in a study of blood T cell repertoires in COVID-19 (dated by TCRdb to about 2020). The method behind the library was the immunoSEQ multiplex PCR assay. TCRdb took over this immuneACCESS table, retaining in-frame rearrangements with V and J assigned. Such tables are incomplete; in checked studies, under half of the missing clones stem from an unresolved V gene, and the remainder is unexplained. The sample table holds 250,000 to 350,000 clones, of which under 90% were seen once. The ten largest clones take up under 3.5% of the sample. Input material: peripheral blood. The receptors derive from a woman in her 30s with COVID-19, enrolled during active disease.

The chain joins TRBV9 to TRBJ2-7; 7 bases line up with TRBD2. This CDR3 comprises 14 residues. V was clipped by 3 bases and J by 1 base; unmatched bases: 4. Germline-derived CDR1 and CDR2 are SGDLS and YYNGEE. The CDR3 spells CASSAGGPSYEQYF. DNA of the CDR3: TGTGCCAGCAGCGCGGGAGGCCCATCCTACGAGCAGTACTTC.

As for this clone: In the same sample, other DNA sequences code for this CDR3. The chain uses TRBV5-1 and TRBJ1-5; 7 bases match TRBD1. The trim removed 4 bases at V and 4 bases at J, leaving 5 bases unmatched. Germline V gives CDR1 SGHRS, CDR2 YFSETQ. This CDR3 is 14 amino acids long. The CDR3 protein is CASSLGQPNQPQHF. As DNA, the CDR3 is TGCGCCAGCAGCCTGGGACAGCCTAATCAGCCCCAGCATTTT.

The genes are TRBV6-5 and TRBJ2-7, with 9 bases identical to TRBD2. CDR1 is MNHEY and CDR2 is SVGAGI in the germline V gene. The CDR3 runs 14 residues. With 6 bases clipped from V and 4 bases from J, the junction kept 7 bases outside the gene matches. This CDR3 is CASRSSGVSYEQYF. In DNA form, the CDR3 reads TGTGCCAGCAGGTCTAGCGGGGTATCTTACGAGCAGTACTTC.

The chain employs TRBV18 and TRBJ2-1; a possible D gene is TRBD2 (6 bases). Per the germline V gene, CDR1 is KGHSH and CDR2 is LQKENI. Trimming pared 0 bases from V and 8 bases from J, leaving 14 bases between. CDR3 size: 15 residues. Written as DNA, the CDR3 is TGTGCCAGCTCACCACCGGGGACTCCGCCCGATGAGCAGTTCTTC. Translation gives CASSPPGTPPDEQFF.

This clone is a singleton in its sample. The chain carries TRBV9 and TRBJ2-5; 9 bases align to TRBD2. CDR3 length: 15 residues. With 0 bases clipped from V and 2 bases from J, the junction kept 2 bases outside the gene matches. Per the germline V gene, CDR1 is SGDLS and CDR2 is YYNGEE. CDR3 in amino acids: CASSVDAGGQETQYF. The DNA of the CDR3 is TGTGCCAGCAGCGTAGATGCGGGAGGGCAAGAGACCCAGTACTTC.

V usage is TRBV27 and J usage is TRBJ1-2; 7 bases are a match to TRBD1. Germline V gives CDR1 MNHEY, CDR2 SMNVEV (reference sequence). After removal of 1 base from V and 8 bases from J, the junction contained 10 bases not matched to a gene. This CDR3 has 15 residues. DNA for the CDR3: TGTGCCAGCAGTTTATTGGGAGACAGGGCGAAGGGCTACACCTTC. The encoded protein is CASSLLGDRAKGYTF.

The chain joins TRBV11-2 to TRBJ2-7; the match to TRBD2 covers 13 bases. With V trimmed by 5 bases and J by 2 bases, 6 bases remained unmatched. The CDR3 contains 16 residues. The germline V gene has CDR1 SGHAT and CDR2 FQNNGV. The CDR3 loop reads CASSPSLAGGTYEQYF. In DNA, the CDR3 is TGTGCCAGCAGCCCTTCACTAGCGGGAGGGACCTACGAGCAGTACTTC.

DNA of the CDR3: TGCAGCGTTGAAAGGGGCCAGGACACTGAAGCTTTCTTT. Its protein is CSVERGQDTEAFF. The rearrangement uses TRBV29-1 and TRBJ1-1; TRBD1 is a possible D gene (5 bases). The V end was cut by 2 bases, the J end by 3 bases, with 10 bases between. CDR1 and CDR2 (germline): SQVTM, ANQGSEA. This CDR3 has 13 residues.

V and J are TRBV6-5 and TRBJ2-7; 8 positions agree with TRBD1. Per germline, CDR1 MNHEY and CDR2 SVGAGI. The CDR3 consists of 14 residues. The trim removed 7 bases at V and 1 base at J, leaving 6 bases unmatched. CDR3 bases: TGTGCCAGCAACATTGACAGGGGATCCTACGAGCAGTACTTC. This codes for CASNIDRGSYEQYF.

The chain recombines TRBV27 with TRBJ2-7; 9 nucleotides match TRBD2. J gave up 2 bases and V 5 bases, and 4 bases lay outside the gene matches. The CDR3 totals 14 residues. The germline V gene encodes CDR1 MNHEY and CDR2 SMNVEV (reference sequence). For the CDR3, the DNA is TGTGCCAGCAGTCGGGGACTAGCCCCCTACGAGCAGTACTTC. It yields the protein CASSRGLAPYEQYF.

The genes are TRBV19 and TRBJ2-7; 9 bases agree with TRBD1. V was pared by 5 bases and J by 3 bases, with 8 bases of the junction left unmatched. This CDR3 is built from 15 residues. The germline gives CDR1 LNHDA, CDR2 SQIVND (reference sequence). The CDR3: CASSQRDRDNYEQYF. The CDR3, as DNA: TGTGCCAGTAGTCAGCGGGACAGGGATAACTACGAGCAGTACTTC.

The rearrangement links TRBV6-5 to TRBJ1-5; D possibly corresponds to TRBD1 (5 bases). The V gene lost 7 bases and the J gene lost 2 bases, with 15 bases spanning the gap. The V gene's germline CDR1 is MNHEY and CDR2 SVGAGI. The CDR3 has 15 amino acids. CDR3 residues: CASIPSGSGNQPQHF. CDR3 DNA: TGTGCCAGCATCCCCTCAGGGTCAGGCAATCAGCCCCAGCATTTT.

The V and J genes are TRBV7-6 and TRBJ2-1, with TRBD1 matching 10 bases. CDR3 length: 19 amino acids. From germline, CDR1 is SGHVS and CDR2 FNYEAQ. After removal of 5 bases from V and 0 bases from J, the junction contained 13 bases not matched to a gene. CDR3: CASSRSGTGAIFSYNEQFF. The CDR3 bases are TGTGCCAGCAGCCGGTCCGGGACAGGGGCCATATTCTCCTACAATGAGCAGTTCTTC.

This chain uses TRBV2 with TRBJ1-1; D is unresolved. This CDR3 is 14 amino acids long. In germline, CDR1 is SNHLY, CDR2 FYNNEI. Trimming stripped 5 bases from V and 2 bases from J, with 12 bases between. CDR3: CASSRRTGNTEAFF. The CDR3, as DNA: TGTGCCAGCAGTCGTAGAACGGGAAACACTGAAGCTTTCTTT. Full variable domain (remainder filled in from reference TRBV2 and TRBJ1-1): EPEVTQTPSHQVTQMGQEVILRCVPISNHLYFYWYRQILGQKVEFLVSFYNNEISEKSEIFDDQFSVERPDGSNFTLKIRSTKLEDSAMYFCASSRRTGNTEAFFGQGTRLTVV.

The chain uses TRBV6-5 and TRBJ1-4; D not resolved. V was cut by 11 bases and J by 4 bases, with 14 bases left in between. Per the germline V gene, CDR1 is MNHEY and CDR2 is SVGAGI. CDR3 length: 13 amino acids. The CDR3 DNA is TGTGCCTCGAGAGACACCATTAATGAAAAACTGTTTTTT. It codes for CASRDTINEKLFF.

This chain connects TRBV29-1 to TRBJ2-5, with 15 bases matching TRBD2. Germline CDR1 and CDR2: SQVTM and ANQGSEA. This CDR3 has 16 residues. Germline trimming cut 7 bases from V and 7 bases from J; bases unmatched to any gene: 13. The CDR3, as DNA: TGCAGCGCATCAGGGACTAGCGGGAGGTCGGACGGGACCCAGTACTTC. It codes for CSASGTSGRSDGTQYF. Looking up the rest from reference TRBV29-1 and TRBJ2-5 gives the full variable domain: SAVISQKPSRDICQRGTSLTIQCQVDSQVTMMFWYRQQPGQSLTLIATANQGSEATYESGFVIDKFPISRPNLTFSTLTVSNMSPEDSSIYLCSASGTSGRSDGTQYFGPGTRLLVL.

This rearrangement joins TRBV30 to TRBJ2-7; D might be TRBD2 (5 bases). The germline V gene has CDR1 GTSNPN and CDR2 SVGIG (reference sequence). V lost 3 bases and J lost 2, with 11 bases in between. The CDR3 covers 13 residues. CDR3 sequence (DNA): TGTGCCTGGAGCCCCGGGGTACCCTACGAGCAGTACTTC. Protein: CAWSPGVPYEQYF.

This clone was observed once. The V call is TRBV27, the J call TRBJ2-7; 8 bases agree with TRBD2. V lost 8 bases and J lost 0; bases outside the gene matches: 6. Per germline, CDR1 MNHEY and CDR2 SMNVEV (reference sequence). The CDR3 totals 14 residues. CDR3 in DNA: TGTGCCAGCCGCAGGACTAGCAGCTCCTACGAGCAGTACTTC. It translates to CASRRTSSSYEQYF.

This sequence joins TRBV12-3 or TRBV12-4 and TRBJ1-1; possibly TRBD1 for D (6 bases). Trimming took 7 bases from V and 1 from J, leaving 10 bases between them. CDR3 length: 13 amino acids. The CDR3 DNA reads as TGTGCCAGCACCATCAGGGGGAACACTGAAGCTTTCTTT. Translation: CASTIRGNTEAFF.

This chain connects TRBV7-9 to TRBJ1-4; D might be TRBD1 (5 bases). CDR1 is SEHNR, CDR2 FQNEAQ, per germline (reference sequence). The germline V and J ends were trimmed by 3 bases and 1 base, with 12 bases remaining between them. The CDR3 consists of 16 residues. CDR3 loop: CASSLRTGGTNEKLFF. The CDR3 bases are TGTGCCAGCAGCTTGAGAACGGGGGGAACTAATGAAAAACTGTTTTTT.

The chain combines TRBV29-1 with TRBJ2-4, with no clear D. The germline V and J ends were trimmed by 7 bases and 0 bases, with 13 bases remaining between them. Germline V gene sequence: CDR1 SQVTM, CDR2 ANQGSEA. This CDR3 region has 14 residues. Here the CDR3 reads CSARPSLAKNIQYF. The DNA of the CDR3 is TGCAGCGCACGTCCCAGTCTAGCCAAAAACATTCAGTACTTC.